The 4 T cell receptor beta chains below were found in one sample sequenced in a study of T cell responses to AZD1222 COVID-19 vaccine (dated by TCRdb to 2020 to 2022). Read against the paper, the sample's time point label means: baseline before first vaccination. The library was made by the immunoSEQ multiplex PCR assay. TCRdb obtained this table from immuneACCESS and retained in-frame rearrangements with V and J assigned. These tables miss some clones; where compared with another copy, unresolved V genes account for less than half of the shortfall, and the remainder is unexplained. The sample records approximately 68,000 clones, about 91% of which are singletons. Around 21% of the sample goes to the ten largest clones. Sequenced here: peripheral blood, sampled on day 0 of AZD1222 vaccination. Source of these receptors: an adult in good health.

The chain uses TRBV10-1 and TRBJ1-3, with TRBD1 as a possible D gene (6 bases). Germline V gene data show CDR1 as WNHNN and CDR2 as SYGVQD (reference sequence). The V end was cut by 8 bases, the J end by 4 bases, with 6 bases between. This CDR3 has 11 residues. In nucleotides, the CDR3 is TGCGCCAGCGGGACAGGAAACACCATATATTTT. Encoded protein: CASGTGNTIYF.

On this clone: A read error may account for a junction end that differs from germline. This chain uses TRBV14 with TRBJ2-2, with TRBD2 matching 12 bases. The CDR3 consists of 17 residues. Germline V gene data show CDR1 as SGHDN and CDR2 as FVKESK. CDR3 sequence reads: CASRRTSGDRNAGELFF. In DNA, the CDR3 is TGTGCCAGCAGGCGGACTAGCGGGGACCGGAACGCCGGGGAGCTGTTTTTT. The variable domain in full, with the rest retrieved from reference TRBV14 and TRBJ2-2, is EAGVTQFPSHSVIEKGQTVTLRCDPISGHDNLYWYRRVMGKEIKFLLHFVKESKQDESGMPNNRFLAERTGGTYSTLKVQPAELEDSGVYFCASRRTSGDRNAGELFFGEGSRLTVL.

This chain links TRBV7-9 with TRBJ1-5, with a tentative D call TRBD1 (5 bases). Deletions cut 6 bases from V and 6 bases from J, with 12 bases between. The CDR3 sequence is 13 residues long. Germline assignment: CDR1 SEHNR and CDR2 FQNEAQ (reference sequence). CDR3 bases: TGTGCCAGCAGTTCGGACATTACTCAGCCCCAGCATTTT. Amino acid sequence: CASSSDITQPQHF.

This chain joins TRBV10-3 and TRBJ2-7; 8 bases are a match to TRBD1. Germline assignment: CDR1 ENHRY and CDR2 SYGVKD. This CDR3 has 13 amino acids. J gave up 2 bases and V 10 bases, and 7 bases lay outside the gene matches. CDR3 region: CATTGQVPYEQYF. The CDR3 DNA is TGTGCCACCACGGGACAGGTTCCCTACGAGCAGTACTTC.